The clone carrying this TCR beta chain was found a few times. The antigen is not known. The data derive from a study of T cells after yellow fever vaccination. Study details: The authors prepared low-cell-number fractions using SMART-Seq v4 Ultra Low Input.

General study points: Post-booster samples contained most primary-vaccination clones (more than 95% CD4, about 85% CD8).

UMIs were added to TCR cDNA along with a universal primer site when it was made by 5'RACE template switching. From the 5' RACE reads, TCRdb called clonotypes with MiXCR, one entry per CDR3 protein. The profile shows approximately 330,000 distinct CDR3 sequences, under 15% of them singletons. J was trimmed by 5 bases and V by 2 bases; bases with no gene match: 8. This CDR3 region has 15 residues. Germline V CDR1 and CDR2: SGHRS, YFSETQ. Source: CD4+ T cells sorted from PBMCs, taken 15 days after the yellow fever booster vaccination. The sequence was obtained from a man aged 18 to 30 who received the YFV17D yellow fever vaccine. The J gene is TRBJ1-2, the V gene TRBV5-1; 8 nucleotides agree with TRBD1. The CDR3 protein is CASSFTGTGDYGYTF. CDR3 DNA: TGCGCCAGCAGCTTCACCGGGACAGGCGATTATGGCTACACCTTC.